The rows below give T cell receptor beta chains drawn from one sample of a study of shared clonotypes between healthy human individuals. Profiled with immunoSEQ multiplex PCR; TCRdb holds only in-frame clones, not every one. The table includes roughly 2.6 million clones, approximately 94% detected once. The sequenced sample was naive CD4+ T cells sorted from blood. These receptors came from a man aged 18 to 30 in good health. CDR3s leave out the opening cysteine and the closing phenylalanine or tryptophan. The D gene is left open where the match is weak.

cdr3_aa,d_call,v_call,j_call
ASRPGLNTDTQY,.,TRBV6-6,TRBJ2-3
ASSSTGKNSNQPQH,TRBD1,TRBV6-5,TRBJ1-5
ASSLTGLAKTGELF,TRBD2,TRBV5-1,TRBJ2-2
AWSPLTGGTEAF,.,TRBV30,TRBJ1-1
ASRKMQPGPYEQY,.,TRBV28,TRBJ2-7
ASSSTVYQETQY,.,TRBV7-2,TRBJ2-5
ASSLVGTGGQETQY,TRBD1,TRBV5-1,TRBJ2-5
SAVGQGYGYT,TRBD1,TRBV29-1,TRBJ1-2
AIRGGLAAHNEQF,TRBD2,TRBV10-3,TRBJ2-1
ASSQDTNQPQH,.,TRBV4-2,TRBJ1-5
ASSPLDRGRGYT,TRBD1,TRBV16,TRBJ1-2
ASRGPFKGDEQY,.,TRBV6-6,TRBJ2-7
ASSLETYEQY,.,TRBV11-2,TRBJ2-7
AWYKQPNYGYT,.,TRBV30,TRBJ1-2
AISEGSRDKPGGQY,.,TRBV10-3,TRBJ2-5
ASTRLGYGYT,.,TRBV28,TRBJ1-2
ASSKTGNNEKLF,TRBD1,TRBV5-1,TRBJ1-4
ASSPSSSNQPQH,.,TRBV18,TRBJ1-5
ASSFVRPLQAGKSYEQY,TRBD2,TRBV27,TRBJ2-7
ASSLEGRAGELF,.,TRBV5-1,TRBJ2-2
AYKQGGGNQPQH,.,TRBV30,TRBJ1-5
ASSQQQGSAQGQY,TRBD1,TRBV6-1,TRBJ2-7
ASSLVGQGSGNTIY,TRBD1,TRBV7-8,TRBJ1-3
ASSYPRDQETQY,.,TRBV6-5,TRBJ2-5
AWSVPDRDNQPQH,TRBD1,TRBV30,TRBJ1-5
ASSFPGTGGTDTQY,TRBD1,TRBV5-1,TRBJ2-3
ASSWVTSAF,.,TRBV6-5,TRBJ1-1